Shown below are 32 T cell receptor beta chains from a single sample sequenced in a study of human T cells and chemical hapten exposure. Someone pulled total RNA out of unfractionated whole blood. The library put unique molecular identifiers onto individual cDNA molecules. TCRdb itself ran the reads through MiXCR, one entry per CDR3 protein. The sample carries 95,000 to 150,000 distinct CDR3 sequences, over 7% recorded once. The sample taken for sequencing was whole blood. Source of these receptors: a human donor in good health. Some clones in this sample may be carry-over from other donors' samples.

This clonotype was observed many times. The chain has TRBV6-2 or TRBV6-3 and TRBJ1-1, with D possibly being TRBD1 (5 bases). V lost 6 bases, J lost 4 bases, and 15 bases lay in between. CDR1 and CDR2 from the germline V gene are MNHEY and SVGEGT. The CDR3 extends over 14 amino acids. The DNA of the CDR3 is TGTGCCAGCAGCGGAATGGGGCTGGGCACTGAAGCTTTCTTT. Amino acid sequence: CASSGMGLGTEAFF.

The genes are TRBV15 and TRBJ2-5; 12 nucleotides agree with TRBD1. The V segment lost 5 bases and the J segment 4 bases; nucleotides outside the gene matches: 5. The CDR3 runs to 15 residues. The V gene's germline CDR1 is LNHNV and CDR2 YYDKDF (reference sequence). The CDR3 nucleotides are TGTGCCACCAGCTCCCGGGACAGGGGGCGAGAGACCCAGTACTTC. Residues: CATSSRDRGRETQYF.

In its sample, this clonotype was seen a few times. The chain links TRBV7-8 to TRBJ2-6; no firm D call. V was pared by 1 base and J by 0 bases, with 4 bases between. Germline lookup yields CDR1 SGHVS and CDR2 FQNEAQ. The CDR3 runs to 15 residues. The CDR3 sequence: CASSLGSSGANVLTF. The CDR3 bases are TGTGCCAGCAGCTTAGGTAGCTCTGGGGCCAACGTCCTGACTTTC. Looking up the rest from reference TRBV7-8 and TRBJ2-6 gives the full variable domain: GAGVSQSPRYKVAKRGQDVALRCDPISGHVSLFWYQQALGQGPEFLTYFQNEAQLDKSGLPSDRFFAERPEGSVSTLKIQRTQQEDSAVYLCASSLGSSGANVLTFGAGSRLTVL.

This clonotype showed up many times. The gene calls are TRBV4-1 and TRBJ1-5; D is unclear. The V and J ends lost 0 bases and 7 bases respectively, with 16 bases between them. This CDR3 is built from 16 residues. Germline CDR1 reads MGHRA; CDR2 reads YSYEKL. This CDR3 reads CASSQESMGFGQPQHF. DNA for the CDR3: TGCGCCAGCAGCCAAGAGTCCATGGGGTTCGGACAGCCCCAGCATTTT.

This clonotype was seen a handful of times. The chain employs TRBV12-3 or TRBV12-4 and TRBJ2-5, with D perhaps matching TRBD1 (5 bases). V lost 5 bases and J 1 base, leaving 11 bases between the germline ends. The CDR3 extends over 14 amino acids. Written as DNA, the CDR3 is TGTGCCAGCAGTATAACAGGATTCCAAGAGACCCAGTACTTC. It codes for CASSITGFQETQYF.

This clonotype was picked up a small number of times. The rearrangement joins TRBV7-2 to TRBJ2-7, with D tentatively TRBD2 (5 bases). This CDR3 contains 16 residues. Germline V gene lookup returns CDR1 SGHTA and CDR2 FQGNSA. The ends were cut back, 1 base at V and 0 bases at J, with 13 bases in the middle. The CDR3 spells CASSLGPSFNSYEQYF. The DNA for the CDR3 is TGTGCCAGCAGCTTAGGGCCTAGCTTCAACTCCTACGAGCAGTACTTC. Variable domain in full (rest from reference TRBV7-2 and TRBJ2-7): GAGVSQSPSNKVTEKGKDVELRCDPISGHTALYWYRQSLGQGLEFLIYFQGNSAPDKSGLPSDRFSAERTGGSVSTLTIQRTQQEDSAVYLCASSLGPSFNSYEQYFGPGTRLTVT.

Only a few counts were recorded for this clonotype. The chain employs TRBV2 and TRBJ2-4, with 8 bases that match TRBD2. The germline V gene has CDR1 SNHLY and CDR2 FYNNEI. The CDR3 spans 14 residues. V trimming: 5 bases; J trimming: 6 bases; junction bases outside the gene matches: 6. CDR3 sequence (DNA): TGTGCCAGCAGTCCATGGACTAGCCGAAACATTCAGTACTTC. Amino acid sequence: CASSPWTSRNIQYF.

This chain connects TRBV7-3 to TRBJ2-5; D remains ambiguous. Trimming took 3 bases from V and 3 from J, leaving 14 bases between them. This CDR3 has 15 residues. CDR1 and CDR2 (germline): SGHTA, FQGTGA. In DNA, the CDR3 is TGTGCCAGCAGCTTGGGGTTTGGGGTAGAAGAGACCCAGTACTTC. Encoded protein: CASSLGFGVEETQYF. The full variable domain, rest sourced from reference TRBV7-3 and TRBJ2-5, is GAGVSQTPSNKVTEKGKYVELRCDPISGHTALYWYRQSLGQGPEFLIYFQGTGAADDSGLPNDRFFAVRPEGSVSTLKIQRTERGDSAVYLCASSLGFGVEETQYFGPGTRLLVL.

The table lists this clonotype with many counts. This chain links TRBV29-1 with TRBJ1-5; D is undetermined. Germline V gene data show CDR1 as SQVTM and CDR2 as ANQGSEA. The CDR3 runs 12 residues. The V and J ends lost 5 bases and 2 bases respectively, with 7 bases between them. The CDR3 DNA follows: TGCAGCGTTCGCACTGGCAATCAGCCCCAGCATTTT. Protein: CSVRTGNQPQHF.

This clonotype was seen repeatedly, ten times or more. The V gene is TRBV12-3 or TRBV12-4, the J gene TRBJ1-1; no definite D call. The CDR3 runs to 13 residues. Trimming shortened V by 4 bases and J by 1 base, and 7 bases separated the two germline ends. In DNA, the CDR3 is TGTGCCAGCAGTTCCTCTAGGAACACTGAAGCTTTCTTT. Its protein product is CASSSSRNTEAFF.

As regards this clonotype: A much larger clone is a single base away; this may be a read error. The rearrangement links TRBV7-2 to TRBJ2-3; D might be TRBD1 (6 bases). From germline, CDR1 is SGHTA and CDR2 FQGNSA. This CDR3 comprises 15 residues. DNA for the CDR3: TGTGCCAGCAGCTTAGCGGGGGCATTCACAGATACGCGGTATTTT. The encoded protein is CASSLAGAFTDTRYF.

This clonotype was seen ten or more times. CDR3 sequence: CASSFEMNNSPLHF. CDR3 nucleotides: TGTGCCAGCAGTTTCGAAATGAACAATTCACCCCTCCACTTT. The V and J genes are TRBV12-3 or TRBV12-4 and TRBJ1-6; D is uncertain. V dropped 3 bases and J dropped 7 bases, with 10 bases sitting between them. The CDR3 has 14 residues.

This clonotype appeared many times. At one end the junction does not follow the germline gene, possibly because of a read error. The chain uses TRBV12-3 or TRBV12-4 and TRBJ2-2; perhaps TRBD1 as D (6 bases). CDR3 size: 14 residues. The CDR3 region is CAGRTDYNTGELFF. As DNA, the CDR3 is TGTGCCGGCAGGACAGACTATAACACCGGGGAGCTGTTTTTT.

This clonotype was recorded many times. The CDR3 loop reads CASSTGLSYEQYF. The CDR3 nucleotides are TGTGCCAGCAGCACAGGGCTCTCCTACGAGCAGTACTTC. This chain connects TRBV2 to TRBJ2-7, with D possibly TRBD1 on 6 matching bases. V gave up 6 bases and J gave up 0 bases, with 9 bases separating them. CDR1 and CDR2 from the germline V gene are SNHLY and FYNNEI. The CDR3 contains 13 residues.

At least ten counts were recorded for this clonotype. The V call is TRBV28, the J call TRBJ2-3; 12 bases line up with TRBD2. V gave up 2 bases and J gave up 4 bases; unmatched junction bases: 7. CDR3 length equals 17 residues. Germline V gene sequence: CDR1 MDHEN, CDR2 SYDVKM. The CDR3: CASSLMGLAGAADTQYF. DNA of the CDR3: TGTGCCAGCAGTTTAATGGGACTAGCGGGCGCAGCAGATACGCAGTATTTT. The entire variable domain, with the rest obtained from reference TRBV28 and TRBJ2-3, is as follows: DVKVTQSSRYLVKRTGEKVFLECVQDMDHENMFWYRQDPGLGLRLIYFSYDVKMKEKGDIPEGYSVSREKKERFSLILESASTNQTSMYLCASSLMGLAGAADTQYFGPGTRLTVL.

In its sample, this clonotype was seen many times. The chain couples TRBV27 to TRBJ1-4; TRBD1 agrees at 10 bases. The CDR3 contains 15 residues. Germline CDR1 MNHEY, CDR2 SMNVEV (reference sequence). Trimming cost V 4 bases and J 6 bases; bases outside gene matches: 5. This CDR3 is CASSSQTGGDEKLFF. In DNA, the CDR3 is TGTGCCAGCAGTTCCCAGACAGGGGGCGATGAAAAACTGTTTTTT. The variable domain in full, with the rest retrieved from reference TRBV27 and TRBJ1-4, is EAQVTQNPRYLITVTGKKLTVTCSQNMNHEYMSWYRQDPGLGLRQIYYSMNVEVTDKGDVPEGYKVSRKEKRNFPLILESPSPNQTSLYFCASSSQTGGDEKLFFGSGTQLSVL.

The chain's CDR3 is CASSPLGLADHNEQFF. In DNA form, the CDR3 reads TGTGCCAGCTCACCACTCGGGCTAGCGGACCACAATGAGCAGTTCTTC. The rearrangement uses TRBV18 and TRBJ2-1, with TRBD2 identical over 7 bases. V lost 1 base to trimming and J lost 5 bases; unmatched junction nucleotides: 8. Germline V gene sequence: CDR1 KGHSH, CDR2 LQKENI. CDR3 length: 16 residues.

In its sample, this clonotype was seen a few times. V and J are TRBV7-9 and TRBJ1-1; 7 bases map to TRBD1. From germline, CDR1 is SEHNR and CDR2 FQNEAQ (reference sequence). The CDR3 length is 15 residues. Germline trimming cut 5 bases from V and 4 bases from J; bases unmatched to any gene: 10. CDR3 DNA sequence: TGTGCCAGCAGCCCGAACAGGGGAGGAATCACTGAAGCTTTCTTT. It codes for CASSPNRGGITEAFF.

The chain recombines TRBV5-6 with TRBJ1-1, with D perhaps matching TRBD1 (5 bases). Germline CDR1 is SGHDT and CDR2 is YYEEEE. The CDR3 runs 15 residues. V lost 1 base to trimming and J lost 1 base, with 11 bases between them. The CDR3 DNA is TGTGCCAGCAGCTTGCACGGGGCGACGAACACTGAAGCTTTCTTT. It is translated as CASSLHGATNTEAFF. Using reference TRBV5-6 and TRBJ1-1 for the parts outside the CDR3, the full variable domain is DAGVTQSPTHLIKTRGQQVTLRCSPKSGHDTVSWYQQALGQGPQFIFQYYEEEERQRGNFPDRFSGHQFPNYSSELNVNALLLGDSALYLCASSLHGATNTEAFFGQGTRLTVV.

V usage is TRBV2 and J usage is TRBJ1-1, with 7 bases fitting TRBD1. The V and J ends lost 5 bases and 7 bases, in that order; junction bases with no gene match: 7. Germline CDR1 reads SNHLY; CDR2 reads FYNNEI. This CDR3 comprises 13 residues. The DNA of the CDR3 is TGTGCCAGCAGTCCGGACAGGCTAGGTGAAGCTTTCTTT. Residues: CASSPDRLGEAFF.

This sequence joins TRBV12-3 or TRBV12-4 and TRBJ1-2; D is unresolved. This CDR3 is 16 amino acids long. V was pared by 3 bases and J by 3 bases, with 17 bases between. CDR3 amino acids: CASSFLMAGGDYGYTF. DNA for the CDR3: TGTGCCAGCAGTTTTCTGATGGCAGGTGGGGACTATGGCTACACCTTC.

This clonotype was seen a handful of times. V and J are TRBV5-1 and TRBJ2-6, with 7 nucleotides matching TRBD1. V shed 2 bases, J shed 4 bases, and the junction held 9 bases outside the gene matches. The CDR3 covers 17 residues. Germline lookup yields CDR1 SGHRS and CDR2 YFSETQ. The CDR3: CASSFSNRGTGANVLTF. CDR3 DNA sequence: TGCGCCAGCAGCTTTTCTAACAGGGGCACCGGGGCCAACGTCCTGACTTTC.

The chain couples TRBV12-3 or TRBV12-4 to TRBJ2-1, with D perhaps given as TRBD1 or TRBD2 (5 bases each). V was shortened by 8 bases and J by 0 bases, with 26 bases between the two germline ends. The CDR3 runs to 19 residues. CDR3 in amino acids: CASLGREWIIGGSYNEQFF. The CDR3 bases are TGTGCCAGCCTAGGGCGCGAGTGGATAATTGGGGGCTCCTACAATGAGCAGTTCTTC.

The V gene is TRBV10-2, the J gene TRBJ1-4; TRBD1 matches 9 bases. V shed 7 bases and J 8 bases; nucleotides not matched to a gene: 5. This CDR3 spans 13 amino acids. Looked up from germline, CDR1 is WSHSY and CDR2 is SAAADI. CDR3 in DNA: TGCGCCAGCACCGGGACAGGGAACGAAAAACTGTTTTTT. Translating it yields CASTGTGNEKLFF.

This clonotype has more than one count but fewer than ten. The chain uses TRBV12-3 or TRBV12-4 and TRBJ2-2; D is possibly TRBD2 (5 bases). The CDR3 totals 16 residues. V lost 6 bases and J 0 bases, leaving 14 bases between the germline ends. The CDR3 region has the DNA TGTGCCAGCAGCCCGAGGGTGATCGCGAACACCGGGGAGCTGTTTTTT. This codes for CASSPRVIANTGELFF.

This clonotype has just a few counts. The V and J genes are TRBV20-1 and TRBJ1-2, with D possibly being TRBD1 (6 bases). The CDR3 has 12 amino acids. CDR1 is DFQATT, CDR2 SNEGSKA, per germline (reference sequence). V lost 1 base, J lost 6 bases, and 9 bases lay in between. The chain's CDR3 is CSARVGADGYTF. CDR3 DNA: TGCAGTGCTAGAGTGGGGGCCGATGGCTACACCTTC.

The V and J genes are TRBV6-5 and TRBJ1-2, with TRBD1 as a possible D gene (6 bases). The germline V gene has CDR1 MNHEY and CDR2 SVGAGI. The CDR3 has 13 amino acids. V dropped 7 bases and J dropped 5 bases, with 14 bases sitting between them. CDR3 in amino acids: CASTPGQGYGYTF. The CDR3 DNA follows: TGTGCCAGCACCCCCGGGCAGGGGTATGGCTACACCTTC.

The CDR3 protein is CASSLVPGGQYF. DNA of the CDR3: TGTGCCAGCAGCTTGGTCCCGGGGGGGCAGTACTTC. The chain joins TRBV7-2 to TRBJ2-5, with 8 positions matching TRBD2. The CDR3 runs to 12 residues. The junction had 5 bases not matched to a gene; V was cut back by 3 bases and J by 11 bases. Germline CDR1 SGHTA, CDR2 FQGNSA.

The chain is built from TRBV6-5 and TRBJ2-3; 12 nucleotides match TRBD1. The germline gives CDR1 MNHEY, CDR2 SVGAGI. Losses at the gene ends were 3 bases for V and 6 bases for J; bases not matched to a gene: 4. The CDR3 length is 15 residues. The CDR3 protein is CASSYGTGGIDTQYF. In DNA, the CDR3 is TGTGCCAGCAGTTATGGGACAGGGGGCATTGATACGCAGTATTTT.

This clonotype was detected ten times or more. This CDR3 is CASSSMNTEAFF. Written as DNA, the CDR3 is TGTGCCAGCAGCTCCATGAACACTGAAGCTTTCTTT. V and J are TRBV12-3 or TRBV12-4 and TRBJ1-1; D call uncertain. Trimming took off 6 bases at V and 0 bases at J, with 5 bases between the two ends. The length of the CDR3 is 12 residues.

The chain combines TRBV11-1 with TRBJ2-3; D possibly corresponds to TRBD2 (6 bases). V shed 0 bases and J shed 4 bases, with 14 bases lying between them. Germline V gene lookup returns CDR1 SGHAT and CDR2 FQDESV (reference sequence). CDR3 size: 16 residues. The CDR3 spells CASSLAGGAASDTQYF. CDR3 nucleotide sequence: TGTGCCAGCAGCTTAGCGGGCGGGGCTGCCTCAGATACGCAGTATTTT.

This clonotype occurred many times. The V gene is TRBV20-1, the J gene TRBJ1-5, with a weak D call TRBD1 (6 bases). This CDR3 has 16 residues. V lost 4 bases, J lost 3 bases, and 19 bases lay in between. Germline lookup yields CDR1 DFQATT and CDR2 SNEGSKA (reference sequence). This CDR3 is CSAKDRKQNVNQPQHF. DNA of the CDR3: TGCAGTGCTAAAGACAGGAAACAAAATGTCAATCAGCCCCAGCATTTT.